This entry lists 23 T cell receptor beta chains sequenced from one sample in a study of T cell repertoires in cytomegalovirus infection. TCRdb itself ran the reads through MiXCR, one entry per CDR3 protein. The data hold 300,000 to 450,000 distinct CDR3 sequences, with around 18% observed a single time. The sequenced material came from PBMCs. These receptors were collected from a human donor in good health (CMV status not recorded). Some clones in this sample may be carry-over from other donors' samples.

This CDR3 is CATTDRQLGDTQYF. The CDR3, as DNA: TGTGCCACCACAGACCGTCAGTTGGGGGATACGCAGTATTTT. The chain couples TRBV24-1 to TRBJ2-3; D gene ambiguous. Trimming cost V 8 bases and J 6 bases, with 17 bases left between them. Germline CDR1 is KGHDR and CDR2 is SFDVKD. The CDR3 spans 14 residues.

This clonotype was seen ten or more times. V is TRBV11-2 and J is TRBJ2-7; 7 bases map to TRBD2. V lost 5 bases, J lost 2 bases, and 9 bases stayed unmatched. CDR1 SGHAT and CDR2 FQNNGV come from the germline V gene. This CDR3 comprises 15 residues. The CDR3 region is CASSNPAGRAYEQYF. In DNA, the CDR3 is TGTGCCAGCAGCAACCCAGCGGGAAGGGCCTACGAGCAGTACTTC.

This clonotype is a singleton in its sample. The chain recombines TRBV7-9 with TRBJ1-1; D is possibly TRBD1 (5 bases). The CDR3 covers 12 residues. Trimming cost V 1 base and J 7 bases, with 7 bases left between them. The germline CDR1 and CDR2 sequences are SEHNR and FQNEAQ (reference sequence). The CDR3 here is CASSLDGGEAFF. CDR3 bases: TGTGCCAGCAGCTTAGACGGGGGTGAAGCTTTCTTT. The full variable domain, with the rest looked up from reference TRBV7-9 and TRBJ1-1, is DTGVSQNPRHKITKRGQNVTFRCDPISEHNRLYWYRQTLGQGPEFLTYFQNEAQLEKSRLLSDRFSAERPKGSFSTLEIQRTEQGDSAMYLCASSLDGGEAFFGQGTRLTVV.

The chain employs TRBV10-2 and TRBJ1-2, with a weak D call TRBD1 (5 bases). Germline V lookup: CDR1 WSHSY, CDR2 SAAADI. The CDR3 contains 16 residues. V was pared by 3 bases and J by 8 bases, with 22 bases between. The CDR3 bases are TGCGCCAGCAGTGATATGGGGGGATCCTTCCTATTAGGCTACACCTTC. Protein product: CASSDMGGSFLLGYTF.

J is TRBJ2-3 and V is TRBV6-2 or TRBV6-3; 7 bases map to TRBD1. CDR3 size: 13 residues. Germline lookup yields CDR1 MNHEY and CDR2 SVGEGT. The trim removed 8 bases at V and 2 bases at J, leaving 4 bases unmatched. DNA of the CDR3: TGTGCCAGCGAGGGACAGAACACAGATACGCAGTATTTT. This codes for CASEGQNTDTQYF.

This clonotype occurred a few times. The rearrangement links TRBV2 to TRBJ1-1; D is unclear. CDR3 size: 13 residues. The germline gives CDR1 SNHLY, CDR2 FYNNEI. V lost 4 bases to trimming and J lost 3 bases, with 9 bases between them. The CDR3 reads CASSVRAYTEAFF. Here the CDR3 DNA reads TGTGCCAGCAGTGTCAGAGCCTACACTGAAGCTTTCTTT.

This clonotype was found once. The rearrangement links TRBV6-8 to TRBJ2-7; 7 positions match TRBD2. This CDR3 is built from 17 residues. Germline-derived CDR1 and CDR2 are MNHGY and SAAAGT. J lost 5 bases, V lost 6 bases, and 19 bases had no gene match. CDR3 region: CASSSPFSSGGENEQYF. CDR3 nucleotide sequence: TGTGCCAGCAGCTCACCCTTTTCTAGCGGAGGAGAGAACGAGCAGTACTTC.

This clonotype appeared many times. This sequence joins TRBV7-2 and TRBJ2-7; the match to TRBD2 covers 8 bases. This CDR3 spans 15 amino acids. V trimming: 2 bases; J trimming: 2 bases; junction bases outside the gene matches: 5. Germline CDR1 reads SGHTA; CDR2 reads FQGNSA. CDR3 protein: CASSLHLSGAYEQYF. The CDR3 DNA reads as TGTGCCAGCAGCTTACACCTTAGCGGGGCCTACGAGCAGTACTTC.

This clonotype was found once. The CDR3 here is CSAKLAGLYNEQFF. In nucleotides, the CDR3 is TGCAGTGCAAAACTAGCGGGACTCTACAATGAGCAGTTCTTC. The V gene is TRBV20-1, the J gene TRBJ2-1; TRBD2 agrees at 10 bases. Germline-derived CDR1 and CDR2 are DFQATT and SNEGSKA (reference sequence). With V trimmed by 6 bases and J by 3 bases, 5 bases remained unmatched. The CDR3 loop spans 14 amino acids.

The V and J genes are TRBV4-2 and TRBJ2-7, with TRBD1 matching 9 bases. Germline CDR1 is LGHNA and CDR2 is YNFKEQ. The CDR3 sequence is 15 residues long. Trimming removed 4 bases from V and 13 bases from J; junction bases left unmatched: 17. CDR3 bases: TGTGCCAGCAGCCGCGTGTGGGACAGGGATTCTTTAGCCTACTTC. This translates into CASSRVWDRDSLAYF.

J is TRBJ1-2 and V is TRBV12-3 or TRBV12-4, with 9 bases aligning to TRBD1. The CDR3 is made up of 15 amino acids. With 8 bases clipped from V and 6 bases from J, the junction kept 13 bases outside the gene matches. CDR3 in DNA: TGTGCCAGCGTTTACCACAGGGGGCGGTTGGATGGCTACACCTTC. Its protein is CASVYHRGRLDGYTF.

This clonotype turned up a few times. The genes are TRBV7-9 and TRBJ1-1; D unclear. The V and J ends lost 6 bases and 4 bases respectively, with 12 bases between them. The CDR3 totals 13 residues. Germline CDR1 and CDR2: SEHNR and FQNEAQ (reference sequence). For the CDR3, the DNA is TGTGCCAGCAGTCCCCCGGAGGCCACTGAAGCTTTCTTT. Translating it yields CASSPPEATEAFF.

This clonotype occurred a few times. The chain combines TRBV5-1 with TRBJ2-7; D possibly corresponds to TRBD1 (6 bases). The V gene's germline CDR1 is SGHRS and CDR2 YFSETQ. This CDR3 comprises 15 residues. The V end lost 4 bases, the J end lost 4 bases, and 18 bases lay between the germline ends. The CDR3 loop reads CASSGPDEGDYEQYF. DNA of the CDR3: TGCGCCAGCAGCGGTCCGGACGAGGGGGATTACGAGCAGTACTTC.

Many counts were recorded for this clonotype. This rearrangement joins TRBV2 to TRBJ2-3; D is unclear. The V end lost 2 bases, the J end lost 5 bases, and 5 bases lay between the germline ends. The CDR3 is 12 amino acids. Germline lookup yields CDR1 SNHLY and CDR2 FYNNEI. This CDR3 reads CASSEILDTQYF. For the CDR3, the DNA is TGTGCCAGCAGTGAAATCTTAGATACGCAGTATTTT.

V gene TRBV4-3 combines with J gene TRBJ1-6; D may be TRBD1 (6 bases). The V gene lost 3 bases and the J gene lost 7 bases, with 16 bases spanning the gap. CDR3 length equals 16 residues. Looked up from germline, CDR1 is LGHNA and CDR2 is YSLEER. The CDR3 reads CASSHIQGGQNSPLHF. The CDR3 DNA sequence: TGCGCCAGCAGCCACATACAGGGAGGACAGAATTCACCCCTCCACTTT.

Many counts were recorded for this clonotype. This chain connects TRBV7-2 to TRBJ2-1, with D possibly TRBD2 on 7 matching bases. The V and J ends lost 0 bases and 5 bases respectively, with 11 bases between them. The CDR3 is 15 residues long. Germline loops: CDR1 SGHTA, CDR2 FQGNSA. DNA for the CDR3: TGTGCCAGCAGCTTAGCCGCGGGGGCTAACAATGAGCAGTTCTTC. Amino acid sequence: CASSLAAGANNEQFF. The entire variable domain, with the rest obtained from reference TRBV7-2 and TRBJ2-1, is as follows: GAGVSQSPSNKVTEKGKDVELRCDPISGHTALYWYRQSLGQGLEFLIYFQGNSAPDKSGLPSDRFSAERTGGSVSTLTIQRTQQEDSAVYLCASSLAAGANNEQFFGPGTRLTVL.

The chain has TRBV28 and TRBJ1-1, with a possible D match to TRBD1 (6 bases). The V gene's germline CDR1 is MDHEN and CDR2 SYDVKM. This CDR3 is 14 amino acids long. The CDR3 reads CVTIGGGLSTEAFF. CDR3 nucleotides: TGTGTCACCATAGGGGGAGGGCTAAGTACTGAAGCTTTCTTT.

This clonotype came up many times. The chain links TRBV6-1 to TRBJ1-1; 9 nucleotides agree with TRBD1. V was pared by 6 bases and J by 5 bases, with 4 bases of the junction left unmatched. Germline loops: CDR1 MNHNS, CDR2 SASEGT. The length of the CDR3 is 13 residues. The CDR3 here is CASRLTGGTEAFF. As DNA, the CDR3 is TGTGCCAGCAGGCTGACAGGGGGGACTGAAGCTTTCTTT.

This clonotype appeared many times. The chain uses TRBV7-2 and TRBJ1-1; D remains unclear. This CDR3 is 14 amino acids long. V was trimmed by 2 bases and J by 2 bases, leaving 9 bases between them. Germline V lookup: CDR1 SGHTA, CDR2 FQGNSA. The CDR3 loop is CASSLKGGNTEAFF. Here the CDR3 DNA reads TGTGCCAGCAGCTTAAAGGGAGGTAACACTGAAGCTTTCTTT.

Worth noting for this clonotype: Just one base apart from a much larger clone, this may be a read error. As the CDR3 is not closed by the conserved phenylalanine or tryptophan, this likely results from a read error. This rearrangement joins TRBV7-2 to TRBJ2-7; 10 bases match TRBD2. Germline V lookup: CDR1 SGHTA, CDR2 FQGNSA. J gave up 3 bases and V 5 bases, and 4 bases lay outside the gene matches. The CDR3 runs 14 residues. DNA for the CDR3: TGTGCCAGCAGCGCTAGCGGGGGCTTCTACGAGCAGTACTCC. It translates to CASSASGGFYEQYS.

In this sample, this clonotype turned up a few times. The gene calls are TRBV7-2 and TRBJ2-7, with a possible D match to TRBD2 (6 bases). There are 16 residues in the CDR3. The V end lost 5 bases, the J end lost 1 base, and 18 bases lay between the germline ends. Germline V lookup: CDR1 SGHTA, CDR2 FQGNSA. CDR3 sequence: CASSRGPNLASYEQYF. DNA for the CDR3: TGTGCCAGCAGCCGAGGGCCCAATCTAGCGTCCTACGAGCAGTACTTC.

This clonotype was counted between two and nine times. The chain uses TRBV29-1 and TRBJ2-3; D tentatively reads TRBD1 or TRBD2 (5 bases each). Germline V CDR1 and CDR2: SQVTM, ANQGSEA. This CDR3 region has 14 residues. Trimming left V 6 bases short and J 7 bases short, with 20 bases between. The CDR3 coding sequence is TGCAGCGTCGCCGGGACCCGGCAGGGTTATACGCAGTATTTT. Protein product: CSVAGTRQGYTQYF.

This clonotype was seen more than once but under ten times. A clone one base away is much larger, so this may be a read error. This chain connects TRBV7-8 to TRBJ1-1; no clear D gene. V lost 5 bases, J lost 5 bases, and 15 bases lay in between. Germline V CDR1 and CDR2: SGHVS, FQNEAQ. The CDR3 contains 14 residues. The CDR3 DNA is TGTGCCAGCAGCAGAAGGGATGCTGGGACTGAAGCTTTCTTT. Protein: CASSRRDAGTEAFF.